One sample yielded the 2 T cell receptor beta chains listed below, sequenced in a study of cytomegalovirus exposure and HLA in healthy donors. The PCR used 60 Vbeta and 13 Jbeta primers. Produced via immunoSEQ multiplex PCR; TCRdb's table is partial and in-frame only. The sample shows roughly 170,000 clones, roughly four fifths of them seen only once. Material for sequencing was PBMCs. Source of these receptors: a female donor in good health and CMV-seronegative.

This clone is a singleton in its sample. The chain recombines TRBV7-6 with TRBJ1-1, with 7 bases matching TRBD1. Per the germline V gene, CDR1 is SGHVS and CDR2 is FNYEAQ. Trimming cost V 4 bases and J 4 bases; bases outside gene matches: 6. This CDR3 spans 14 amino acids. The CDR3 here is CASSYTGESTEAFF. CDR3 coding DNA: TGTGCCAGCAGCTATACAGGGGAGAGCACTGAAGCTTTCTTT.

The chain uses TRBV29-1 and TRBJ1-2, with 10 bases that match TRBD1. Trimming cost V 3 bases and J 2 bases; bases outside gene matches: 6. This CDR3 region has 15 residues. Germline assignment: CDR1 SQVTM and CDR2 ANQGSEA. In DNA, the CDR3 is TGCAGCGTTGAGACCGGGACAGGGGCGAACTATGGCTACACCTTC. It encodes CSVETGTGANYGYTF.